A single sample gave rise to the 14 T cell receptor beta chains below, sequenced in a study of cytomegalovirus exposure and HLA in healthy donors. The assay was immunoSEQ multiplex PCR, and TCRdb's table has in-frame clones only and misses some. The top ten clones hold over 2.5% of a sample with 200,000 to 250,000 clones, about 86% of them seen once. Sequenced material: PBMCs. These receptors were obtained from a woman aged 18-29 years in good health and CMV-seronegative.

This chain uses TRBV29-1 with TRBJ2-1; 14 bases match TRBD2. Losses at the gene ends were 7 bases for V and 7 bases for J; bases not matched to a gene: 6. This CDR3 has 14 amino acids. CDR1 and CDR2 (germline): SQVTM, ANQGSEA. The CDR3 sequence is CSARLAGGWNEQFF. CDR3 bases: TGCAGCGCTCGACTAGCGGGAGGGTGGAATGAGCAGTTCTTC.

This chain uses TRBV9 with TRBJ2-1; 8 bases match TRBD2. CDR1 and CDR2 from the germline V gene are SGDLS and YYNGEE. CDR3 length: 16 amino acids. The V and J ends lost 0 bases and 3 bases, in that order; junction bases with no gene match: 5. The CDR3 DNA follows: TGTGCCAGCAGCGTAGCTGGAACTAGCGGCTACAATGAGCAGTTCTTC. Amino acids: CASSVAGTSGYNEQFF.

The gene calls are TRBV18 and TRBJ2-6; D may be TRBD1 (6 bases). Deletions cut 3 bases from V and 0 bases from J, with 18 bases between. The germline gives CDR1 KGHSH, CDR2 LQKENI. This CDR3 is built from 19 residues. The CDR3 region is CASSPLTGNYISGANVLTF. CDR3 DNA sequence: TGTGCCAGCTCACCTTTGACAGGAAACTACATCTCTGGGGCCAACGTCCTGACTTTC.

This sequence joins TRBV6-5 and TRBJ1-3, with 9 bases fitting TRBD1. Looked up from germline, CDR1 is MNHEY and CDR2 is SVGAGI. V gave up 4 bases and J gave up 2 bases; unmatched junction bases: 6. This CDR3 is built from 16 residues. The CDR3 protein is CASSSRDREAGNTIYF. The CDR3 region has the DNA TGTGCCAGCAGTTCCAGGGACAGGGAGGCTGGAAACACCATATATTTT.

The chain's CDR3 is CAFSSGGRGAYGGSYEQYF. The CDR3 DNA sequence: TGTGCCTTCTCTAGCGGGGGCAGGGGTGCCTACGGTGGATCCTACGAGCAGTACTTC. V usage is TRBV30 and J usage is TRBJ2-7; TRBD2 aligns across 10 bases. CDR3 size: 19 residues. The germline V gene encodes CDR1 GTSNPN and CDR2 SVGIG (reference sequence). V gave up 7 bases and J gave up 1 base; unmatched junction bases: 22.

The chain couples TRBV27 to TRBJ1-5; D is ambiguous. This CDR3 is built from 14 residues. Per the germline V gene, CDR1 is MNHEY and CDR2 is SMNVEV (reference sequence). The V gene lost 5 bases and the J gene lost 2 bases, with 10 bases spanning the gap. The CDR3 DNA sequence: TGTGCCAGCAGTCTAGATATTGGCAATCAGCCCCAGCATTTT. Its translation: CASSLDIGNQPQHF.

This chain links TRBV2 with TRBJ2-7; 9 bases align to TRBD2. This CDR3 is built from 15 residues. V gave up 1 base and J gave up 3 bases; unmatched junction bases: 4. The germline V gene encodes CDR1 SNHLY and CDR2 FYNNEI. In DNA form, the CDR3 reads TGTGCCAGCAGTGAAGGGGGACTAGCAGTCTACGAGCAGTACTTC. Protein sequence: CASSEGGLAVYEQYF.

This clone was observed a single time. The gene calls are TRBV9 and TRBJ1-1, with 7 nucleotides matching TRBD1. V trimming: 0 bases; J trimming: 8 bases; junction bases outside the gene matches: 10. This CDR3 has 15 residues. Germline V gene data show CDR1 as SGDLS and CDR2 as YYNGEE. The CDR3 DNA is TGTGCCAGCAGCGTAGATTCTAGGGCAGGGGGAGAAGCTTTCTTT. Protein: CASSVDSRAGGEAFF.

The chain combines TRBV21-1 with TRBJ2-1; whether TRBD2, the table's D call, matches the DNA was not checked. TRBV21-1 is a documented pseudogene. The CDR3 length is 17 residues. The CDR3 reads CASSKASASGDYNEQFF. CDR3 coding DNA: TGTGCCAGCAGCAAAGCCAGCGCTAGCGGGGATTACAATGAGCAGTTCTTC.

This rearrangement joins TRBV28 to TRBJ2-7; the match to TRBD1 covers 7 bases. The germline V gene has CDR1 MDHEN and CDR2 SYDVKM. There are 17 residues in the CDR3. J lost 0 bases, V lost 4 bases, and 12 bases had no gene match. The chain's CDR3 is CASSSPLTGSFSYEQYF. Here the CDR3 DNA reads TGTGCCAGCAGTTCACCCCTGACAGGGTCCTTCTCCTACGAGCAGTACTTC.

This chain uses TRBV28 with TRBJ2-1; 8 bases line up with TRBD1. This CDR3 spans 18 amino acids. The ends lost 3 bases at V and 3 bases at J; junction bases unmatched: 13. Germline lookup yields CDR1 MDHEN and CDR2 SYDVKM. The CDR3 DNA sequence: TGTGCCAGCAGTTTCCGGAAAATCCTGGACAGGGACTACAATGAGCAGTTCTTC. Translated, it gives CASSFRKILDRDYNEQFF.

This sequence joins TRBV4-3 and TRBJ2-7; no firm D call. The germline CDR1 and CDR2 sequences are LGHNA and YSLEER. This CDR3 region has 14 residues. V was cut by 3 bases and J by 1 base, with 10 bases left in between. In nucleotides, the CDR3 is TGCGCCAGCAGCCATTCCGCCGGGTCCTACGAGCAGTACTTC. Protein sequence: CASSHSAGSYEQYF.

The chain recombines TRBV5-4 with TRBJ2-1, with 7 bases fitting TRBD2. Per germline, CDR1 SGHNT and CDR2 YYREEE (reference sequence). The CDR3 runs to 15 residues. J lost 5 bases, V lost 4 bases, and 9 bases had no gene match. The CDR3: CASSPWLAVNNEQFF. The CDR3 DNA is TGTGCCAGCAGCCCCTGGCTAGCGGTAAACAATGAGCAGTTCTTC. The variable domain in full, with the rest retrieved from reference TRBV5-4 and TRBJ2-1, is ETGVTQSPTHLIKTRGQQVTLRCSSQSGHNTVSWYQQALGQGPQFIFQYYREEENGRGNFPPRFSGLQFPNYSSELNVNALELDDSALYLCASSPWLAVNNEQFFGPGTRLTVL.

This clone was detected only a few times. The chain combines TRBV4-1 with TRBJ2-6; D is perhaps TRBD1 (6 bases). Germline-derived CDR1 and CDR2 are MGHRA and YSYEKL. The germline V and J ends were trimmed by 4 bases and 0 bases, with 16 bases remaining between them. This CDR3 region has 18 residues. The CDR3, as DNA: TGCGCCAGCAGCCGTCGATTGCCAGGGGACTCTGGGGCCAACGTCCTGACTTTC. Encoded protein: CASSRRLPGDSGANVLTF.